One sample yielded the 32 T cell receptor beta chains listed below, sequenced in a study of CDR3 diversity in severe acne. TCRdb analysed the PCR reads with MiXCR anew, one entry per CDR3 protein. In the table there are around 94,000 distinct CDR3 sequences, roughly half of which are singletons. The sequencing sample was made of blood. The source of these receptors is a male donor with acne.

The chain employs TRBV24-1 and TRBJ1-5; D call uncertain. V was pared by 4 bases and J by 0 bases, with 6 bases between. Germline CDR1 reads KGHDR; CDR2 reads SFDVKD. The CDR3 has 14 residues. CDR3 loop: CATSEEYSNQPQHF. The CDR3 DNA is TGTGCCACCAGTGAGGAGTATAGCAATCAGCCCCAGCATTTT.

CDR3 protein: CASSPDPGSGANVLTF. The CDR3, as DNA: TGTGCCAGCAGTCCCGATCCCGGTTCTGGGGCCAACGTCCTGACTTTC. This chain joins TRBV7-2 and TRBJ2-6; no definite D call. The V end lost 6 bases, the J end lost 1 base, and 13 bases lay between the germline ends. The CDR3 runs 16 residues. The germline V gene encodes CDR1 SGHTA and CDR2 FQGNSA.

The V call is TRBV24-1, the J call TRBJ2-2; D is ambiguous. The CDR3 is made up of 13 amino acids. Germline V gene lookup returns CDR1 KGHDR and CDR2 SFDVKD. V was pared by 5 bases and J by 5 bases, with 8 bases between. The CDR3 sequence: CATSVIRTGELFF. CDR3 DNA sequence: TGTGCCACCAGTGTGATAAGGACCGGGGAGCTGTTTTTT.

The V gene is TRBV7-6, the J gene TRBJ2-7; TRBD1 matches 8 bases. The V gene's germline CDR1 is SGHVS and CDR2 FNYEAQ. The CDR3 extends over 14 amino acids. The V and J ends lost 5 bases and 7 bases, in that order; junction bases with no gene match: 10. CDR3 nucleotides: TGTGCCAGCAGCGGGGGGACAGGCACCTGGGAGCAGTACTTC. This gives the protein CASSGGTGTWEQYF.

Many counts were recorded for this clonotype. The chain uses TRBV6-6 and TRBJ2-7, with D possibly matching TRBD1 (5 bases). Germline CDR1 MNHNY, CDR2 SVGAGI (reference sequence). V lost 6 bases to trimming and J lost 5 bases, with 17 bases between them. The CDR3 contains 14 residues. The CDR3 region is CASRGSGFYNEQYF. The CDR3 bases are TGTGCCAGCAGGGGTTCAGGGTTTTACAACGAGCAGTACTTC.

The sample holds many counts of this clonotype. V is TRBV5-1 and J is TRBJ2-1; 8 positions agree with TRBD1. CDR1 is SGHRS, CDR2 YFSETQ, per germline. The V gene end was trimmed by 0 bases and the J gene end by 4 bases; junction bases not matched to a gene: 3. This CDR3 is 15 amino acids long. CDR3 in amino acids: CASSLEGQAYNEQFF. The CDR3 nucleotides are TGCGCCAGCAGCTTGGAGGGACAGGCTTACAATGAGCAGTTCTTC.

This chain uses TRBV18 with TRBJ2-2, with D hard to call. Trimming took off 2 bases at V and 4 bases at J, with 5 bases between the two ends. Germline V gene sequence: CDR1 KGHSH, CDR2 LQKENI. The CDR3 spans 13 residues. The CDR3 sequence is CASSPRSTGELFF. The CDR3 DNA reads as TGTGCCAGCTCACCAAGGAGCACCGGGGAGCTGTTTTTT. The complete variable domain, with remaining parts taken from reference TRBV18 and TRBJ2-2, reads NAGVMQNPRHLVRRRGQEARLRCSPMKGHSHVYWYRQLPEEGLKFMVYLQKENIIDESGMPKERFSAEFPKEGPSILRIQQVVRGDSAAYFCASSPRSTGELFFGEGSRLTVL.

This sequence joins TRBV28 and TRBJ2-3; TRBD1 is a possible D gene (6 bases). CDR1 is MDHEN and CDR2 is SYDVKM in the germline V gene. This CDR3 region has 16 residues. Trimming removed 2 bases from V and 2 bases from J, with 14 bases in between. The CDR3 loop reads CASSLGYQGNTDTQYF. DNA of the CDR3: TGTGCCAGCAGTTTAGGGTACCAGGGGAACACAGATACGCAGTATTTT.

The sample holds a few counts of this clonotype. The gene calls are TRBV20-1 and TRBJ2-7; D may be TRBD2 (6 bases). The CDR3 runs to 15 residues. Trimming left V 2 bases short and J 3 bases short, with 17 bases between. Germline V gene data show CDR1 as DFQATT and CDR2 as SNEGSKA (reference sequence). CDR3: CSARLQGDSLYEQYF. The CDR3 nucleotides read TGCAGTGCTAGATTACAAGGGGACTCCCTCTACGAGCAGTACTTC.

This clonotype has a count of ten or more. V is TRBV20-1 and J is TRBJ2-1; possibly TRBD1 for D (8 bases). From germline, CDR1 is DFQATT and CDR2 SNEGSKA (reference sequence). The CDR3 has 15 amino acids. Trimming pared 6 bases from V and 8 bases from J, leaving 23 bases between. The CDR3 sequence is CSARQGSRGWDEQFF. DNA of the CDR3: TGCAGTGCCCGACAGGGGTCGCGGGGGTGGGATGAGCAGTTCTTC.

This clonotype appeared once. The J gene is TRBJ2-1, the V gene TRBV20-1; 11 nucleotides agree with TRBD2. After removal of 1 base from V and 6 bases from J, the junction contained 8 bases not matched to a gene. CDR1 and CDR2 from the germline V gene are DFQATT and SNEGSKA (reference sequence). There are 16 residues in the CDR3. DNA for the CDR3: TGCAGTGCTAGAGTACTAGCGGGAGCTTATGGCAATGAGCAGTTCTTC. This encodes CSARVLAGAYGNEQFF.

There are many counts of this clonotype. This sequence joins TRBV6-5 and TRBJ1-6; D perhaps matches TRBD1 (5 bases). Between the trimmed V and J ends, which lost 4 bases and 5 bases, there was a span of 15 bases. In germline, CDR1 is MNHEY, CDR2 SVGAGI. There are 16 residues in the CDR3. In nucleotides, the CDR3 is TGTGCCAGCAGTTCTTCTGGGGCAGATAATAATTCACCCCTCCACTTT. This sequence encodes CASSSSGADNNSPLHF.

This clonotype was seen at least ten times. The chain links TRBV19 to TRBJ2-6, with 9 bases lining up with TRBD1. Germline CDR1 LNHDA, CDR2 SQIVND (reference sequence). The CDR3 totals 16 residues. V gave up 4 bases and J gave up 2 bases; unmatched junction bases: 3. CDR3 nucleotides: TGTGCCAGTAGTAAGGACAGGGGAACTGGGGCCAACGTCCTGACTTTC. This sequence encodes CASSKDRGTGANVLTF.

CDR3 sequence (DNA): TGCAGTGCTAGAGTAGCTGCAGGGGGCTACGAGCAGTACTTC. This gives the protein CSARVAAGGYEQYF. This chain links TRBV20-1 with TRBJ2-7, with 7 bases identical to TRBD1. V shed 1 base, J shed 3 bases, and the junction held 6 bases outside the gene matches. Germline V gene data show CDR1 as DFQATT and CDR2 as SNEGSKA (reference sequence). The CDR3 is 14 amino acids.

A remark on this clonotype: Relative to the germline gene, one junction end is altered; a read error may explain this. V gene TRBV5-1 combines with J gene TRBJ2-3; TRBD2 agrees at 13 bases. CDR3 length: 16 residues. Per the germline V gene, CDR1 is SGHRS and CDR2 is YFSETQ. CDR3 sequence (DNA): TGTGCCAGCAGCCAATCGGGACTAGCGGGAACAGATACGCAGTATTTT. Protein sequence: CASSQSGLAGTDTQYF.

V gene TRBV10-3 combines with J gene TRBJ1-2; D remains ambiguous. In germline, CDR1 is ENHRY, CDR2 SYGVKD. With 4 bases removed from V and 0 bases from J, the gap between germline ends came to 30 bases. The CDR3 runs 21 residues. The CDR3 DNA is TGTGCCATCAGTGTCCCTTTTAGAGTGGCTATATTCTTATGTGCTAACTATGGCTACACCTTC. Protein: CAISVPFRVAIFLCANYGYTF.

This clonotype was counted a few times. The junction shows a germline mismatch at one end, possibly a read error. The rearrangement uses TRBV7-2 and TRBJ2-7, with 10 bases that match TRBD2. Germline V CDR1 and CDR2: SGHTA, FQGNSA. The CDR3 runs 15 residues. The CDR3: CASSLLAGVTGELYF. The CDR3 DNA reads TGTGCCAGCAGCCTCCTAGCGGGAGTTACCGGGGAGCTGTACTTC.

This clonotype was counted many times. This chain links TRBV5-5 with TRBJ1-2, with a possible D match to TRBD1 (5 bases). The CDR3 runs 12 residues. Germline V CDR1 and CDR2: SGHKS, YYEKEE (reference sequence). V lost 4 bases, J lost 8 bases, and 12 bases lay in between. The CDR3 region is CASSAIEGGYTF. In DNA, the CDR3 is TGTGCCAGCAGCGCGATTGAGGGGGGCTACACCTTC.

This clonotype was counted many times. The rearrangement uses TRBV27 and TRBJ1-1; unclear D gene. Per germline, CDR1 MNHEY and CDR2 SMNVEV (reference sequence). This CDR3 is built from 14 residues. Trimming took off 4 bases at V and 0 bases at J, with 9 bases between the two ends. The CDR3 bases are TGTGCCAGCAGTTCGACACGGATGAACACTGAAGCTTTCTTT. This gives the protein CASSSTRMNTEAFF.

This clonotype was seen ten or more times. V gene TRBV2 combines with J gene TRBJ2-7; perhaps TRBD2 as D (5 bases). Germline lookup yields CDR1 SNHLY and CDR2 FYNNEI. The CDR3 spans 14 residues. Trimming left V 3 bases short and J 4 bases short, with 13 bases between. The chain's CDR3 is CASSDWSGVYEQYF. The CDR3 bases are TGTGCCAGCAGTGACTGGAGCGGAGTTTACGAGCAGTACTTC.

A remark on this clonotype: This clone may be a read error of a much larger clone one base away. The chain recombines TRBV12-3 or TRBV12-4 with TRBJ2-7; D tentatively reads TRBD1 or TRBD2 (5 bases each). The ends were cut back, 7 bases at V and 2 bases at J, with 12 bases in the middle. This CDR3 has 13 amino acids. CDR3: CASNRDGPYEQYF. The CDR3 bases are TGTGCCAGCAACCGGGACGGTCCCTACGAGCAGTACTTC.

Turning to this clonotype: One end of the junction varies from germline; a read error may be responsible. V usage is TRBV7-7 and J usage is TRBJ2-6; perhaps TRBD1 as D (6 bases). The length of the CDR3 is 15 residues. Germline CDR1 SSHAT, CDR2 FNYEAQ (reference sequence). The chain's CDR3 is CASSFRDIVANVLTF. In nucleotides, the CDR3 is TGTGCTAGCAGCTTCCGGGACATTGTGGCCAACGTCCTGACTTTC.

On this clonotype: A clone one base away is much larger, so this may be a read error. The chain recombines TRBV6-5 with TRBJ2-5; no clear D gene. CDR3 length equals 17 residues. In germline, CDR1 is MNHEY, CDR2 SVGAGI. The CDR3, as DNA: TGTGCCAGCAGTTACTCGAGGTCCAAGCGATGGCAAGGGACCCAGTACTTC. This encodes CASSYSRSKRWQGTQYF.

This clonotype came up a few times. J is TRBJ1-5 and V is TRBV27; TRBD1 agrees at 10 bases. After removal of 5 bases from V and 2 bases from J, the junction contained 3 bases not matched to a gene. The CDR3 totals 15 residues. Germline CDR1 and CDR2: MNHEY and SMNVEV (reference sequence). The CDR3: CASSPGTGGNQPQHF. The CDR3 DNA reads TGTGCCAGCAGTCCGGGGACAGGGGGCAATCAGCCCCAGCATTTT.

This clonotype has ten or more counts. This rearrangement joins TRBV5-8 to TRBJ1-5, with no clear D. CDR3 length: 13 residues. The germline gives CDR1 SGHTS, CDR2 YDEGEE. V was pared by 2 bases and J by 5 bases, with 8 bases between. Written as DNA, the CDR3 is TGTGCCAGCAGCTTCGAAGAATATCAGCCCCAGCATTTT. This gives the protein CASSFEEYQPQHF.

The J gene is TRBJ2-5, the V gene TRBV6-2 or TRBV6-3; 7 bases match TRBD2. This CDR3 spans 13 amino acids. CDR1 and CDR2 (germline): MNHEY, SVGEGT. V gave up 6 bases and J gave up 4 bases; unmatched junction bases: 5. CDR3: CASSQTSVETQYF. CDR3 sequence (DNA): TGTGCCAGCAGCCAAACTAGCGTAGAGACCCAGTACTTC.

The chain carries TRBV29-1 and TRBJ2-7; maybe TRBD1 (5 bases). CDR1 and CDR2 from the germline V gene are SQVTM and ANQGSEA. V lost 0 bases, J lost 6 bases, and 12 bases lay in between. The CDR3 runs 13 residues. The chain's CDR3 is CSVEDLGVGEQYF. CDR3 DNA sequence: TGCAGCGTTGAAGATCTAGGGGTCGGCGAGCAGTACTTC.

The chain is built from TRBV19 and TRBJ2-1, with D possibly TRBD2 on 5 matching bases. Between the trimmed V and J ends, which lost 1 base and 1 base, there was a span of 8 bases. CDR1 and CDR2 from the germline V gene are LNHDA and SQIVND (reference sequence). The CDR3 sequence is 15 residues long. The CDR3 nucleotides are TGTGCCAGTAGTATAGCGGGATGGTCCTACAATGAGCAGTTCTTC. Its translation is CASSIAGWSYNEQFF. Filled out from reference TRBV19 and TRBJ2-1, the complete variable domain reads DGGITQSPKYLFRKEGQNVTLSCEQNLNHDAMYWYRQDPGQGLRLIYYSQIVNDFQKGDIAEGYSVSREKKESFPLTVTSAQKNPTAFYLCASSIAGWSYNEQFFGPGTRLTVL.

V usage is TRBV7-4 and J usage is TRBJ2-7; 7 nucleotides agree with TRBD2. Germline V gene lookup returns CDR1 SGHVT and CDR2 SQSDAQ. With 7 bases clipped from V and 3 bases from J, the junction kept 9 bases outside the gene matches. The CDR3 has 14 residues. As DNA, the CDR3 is TGTGCCAGCAAGCCGGGACTAAGTTACTACGAGCAGTACTTC. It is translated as CASKPGLSYYEQYF. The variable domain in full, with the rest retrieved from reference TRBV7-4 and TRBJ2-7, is GAGVSQSPRYKVAKRGRDVALRCDSISGHVTLYWYRQTLGQGSEVLTYSQSDAQRDKSGRPSGRFSAERPERSVSTLKIQRTEQGDSAVYLCASKPGLSYYEQYFGPGTRLTVT.

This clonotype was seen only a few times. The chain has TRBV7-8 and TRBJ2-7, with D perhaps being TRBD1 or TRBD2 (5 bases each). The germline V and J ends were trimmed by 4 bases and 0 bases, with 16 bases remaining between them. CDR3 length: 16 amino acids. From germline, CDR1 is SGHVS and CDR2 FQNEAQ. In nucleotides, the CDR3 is TGTGCCAGCAGCTCCGCCCCCGGGACGTTCTCCTACGAGCAGTACTTC. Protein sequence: CASSSAPGTFSYEQYF.

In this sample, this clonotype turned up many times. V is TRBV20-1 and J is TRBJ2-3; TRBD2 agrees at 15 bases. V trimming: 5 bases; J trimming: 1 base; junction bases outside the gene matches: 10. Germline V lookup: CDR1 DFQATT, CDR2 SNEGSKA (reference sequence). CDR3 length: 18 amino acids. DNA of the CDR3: TGCAGTGCTCCTTACTCTCGGACTAGCGGGGGGGGCACAGATACGCAGTATTTT. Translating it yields CSAPYSRTSGGGTDTQYF.

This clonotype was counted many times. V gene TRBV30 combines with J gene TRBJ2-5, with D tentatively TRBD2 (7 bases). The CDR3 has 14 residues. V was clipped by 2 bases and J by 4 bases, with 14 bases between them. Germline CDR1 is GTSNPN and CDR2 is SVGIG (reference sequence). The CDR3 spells CAWSRGGGGETQYF. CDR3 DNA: TGTGCCTGGAGTAGGGGGGGCGGAGGAGAGACCCAGTACTTC.